The rows below give T cell receptor beta chains drawn from one sample of a study of T cell responses to AZD1222 COVID-19 vaccine. The data were produced by immunoSEQ multiplex PCR, yet TCRdb's version contains in-frame clones alone and is incomplete. Found here are 100,000 to 150,000 clones, more than 75% of them singletons; the top ten hold 1% to 1.4%. This specimen was peripheral blood, taken 28 days after the second AZD1222 dose. These receptors were taken from an adult who received the AZD1222 COVID-19 vaccine. Both conserved end residues are part of each CDR3. The order of the fields is D gene, CDR3 length, clone size, V gene, J gene, CDR3 protein, CDR3 DNA. A D gene is named only where the DNA matches it firmly. Not all rows give a size; the values are once, few, many and, for expanded clones, a class.

NA,14,NA,TRBV4-2,TRBJ1-6,CASSQDLQNSPLHF,TGTGCCAGCAGCCAAGATCTCCAGAATTCACCCCTCCACTTT
NA,13,NA,TRBV3-1/TRBV3-2,TRBJ2-3,CASSPTSTDTQYF,TGTGCCAGCAGCCCGACTAGCACAGATACGCAGTATTTT
NA,11,NA,TRBV12-3/TRBV12-4,TRBJ2-1,CASSAYNEQFF,TGTGCCAGCAGTGCCTACAATGAGCAGTTCTTC
NA,11,NA,TRBV6-5,TRBJ1-1,CASWAKTEAFF,TGTGCCAGCTGGGCGAAAACTGAAGCTTTCTTT
NA,14,NA,TRBV19,TRBJ1-2,CASSHRVLNYGYTF,TGTGCCAGTAGCCACAGGGTCCTCAACTATGGCTACACCTTC
NA,15,NA,TRBV15,TRBJ2-2,CATSRDAVNTGELFF,TGTGCCACCAGCAGAGACGCGGTGAACACCGGGGAGCTGTTTTTT
NA,10,few,TRBV20-1,TRBJ2-1,CSALKNEQFF,TGCAGTGCTTTAAAGAATGAGCAGTTCTTC
TRBD2,14,NA,TRBV27,TRBJ2-1,CASSLSAGYNEQFF,TGTGCCAGCAGTTTATCAGCGGGATACAATGAGCAGTTCTTC
NA,17,NA,TRBV7-6,TRBJ1-3,CASSSKLGARAGNTIYF,TGTGCCAGCAGCTCAAAATTAGGGGCCAGGGCTGGAAACACCATATATTTT
TRBD1,15,NA,TRBV6-5,TRBJ1-1,CASREGQGMNTEAFF,TGTGCCAGCAGAGAGGGACAGGGGATGAACACTGAAGCTTTCTTT
NA,18,NA,TRBV7-2,TRBJ1-3,CASSLGGRVSGSGNTIYF,TGTGCCAGCAGCTTAGGGGGCAGGGTTTCGGGCTCTGGAAACACCATATATTTT
TRBD2,15,NA,TRBV5-6,TRBJ2-3,CASSMIAGRTDTQYF,TGTGCCAGCAGCATGATAGCGGGACGCACAGATACGCAGTATTTT
TRBD1,17,NA,TRBV19,TRBJ1-5,CASSTRDRSQGNQPQHF,TGTGCCAGTAGTACTCGGGACAGGTCTCAGGGCAATCAGCCCCAGCATTTT
NA,13,NA,TRBV2,TRBJ1-2,CASSPTPNYGYTF,TGTGCCAGCAGTCCCACACCGAACTATGGCTACACCTTC
NA,14,NA,TRBV10-3,TRBJ1-2,CAISGVGTYYGYTF,TGTGCCATCAGTGGAGTGGGGACCTACTATGGCTACACCTTC
NA,20,NA,TRBV19,TRBJ2-4,CASSTPGGGAGSIAKNIQYF,TGTGCCAGTAGTACCCCGGGCGGAGGGGCCGGTTCCATAGCCAAAAACATTCAGTACTTC
NA,16,NA,TRBV19,TRBJ1-2,CASSIAPGRGRLGYTF,TGTGCCAGTAGTATAGCCCCCGGGCGCGGACGGCTGGGCTACACCTTC
TRBD1,14,NA,TRBV9,TRBJ2-7,CASSDGTGANEQYF,TGTGCCAGCAGCGACGGGACAGGGGCCAACGAGCAGTACTTC
NA,19,NA,TRBV27,TRBJ1-1,CASSLLRTSRARVRTEAFF,TGTGCCAGCAGTCTTCTCAGGACCTCCAGGGCGAGGGTCCGCACTGAAGCTTTCTTT
TRBD2,17,NA,TRBV7-7,TRBJ2-2,CASSLEVSGRHTGELFF,TGTGCTAGCAGCTTAGAGGTTAGCGGGAGGCACACCGGGGAGCTGTTTTTT
NA,13,NA,TRBV7-9,TRBJ2-7,CASTGGTDYEQYF,TGTGCCAGCACCGGAGGGACCGATTACGAGCAGTACTTC
NA,10,NA,TRBV21-1,TRBJ1-2,CAGGGDGYTF,TGTGCCGGTGGAGGGGATGGCTACACCTTC
NA,12,once,TRBV5-8,TRBJ1-1,CASSPLGWEAFF,TGTGCCAGCAGCCCTCTCGGATGGGAAGCTTTCTTT
NA,18,NA,TRBV28,TRBJ1-2,CASSLPPDSPPVPYGYTF,TGTGCCAGCAGTTTACCCCCCGACAGTCCCCCGGTTCCTTATGGCTACACCTTC
NA,13,NA,TRBV6-5,TRBJ1-2,CASSYWPVDGYTF,TGTGCCAGCAGTTACTGGCCAGTGGATGGCTACACCTTC
TRBD1,17,NA,TRBV18,TRBJ1-4,CASSPPGTGARNEKLFF,TGTGCCAGCTCACCGCCCGGGACAGGGGCTCGGAATGAAAAACTGTTTTTT
NA,14,few,TRBV7-8,TRBJ1-6,CASTPGKYNSPLHF,TGTGCCAGCACCCCGGGAAAGTATAATTCACCCCTCCACTTT
TRBD2,16,NA,TRBV9,TRBJ2-3,CASSVGGTSGRDTQYF,TGTGCCAGCAGCGTAGGTGGGACTAGCGGGAGAGATACGCAGTATTTT
NA,13,NA,TRBV11-2,TRBJ1-1,CASSLDQGTEAFF,TGTGCCAGCAGCTTAGATCAGGGTACTGAAGCTTTCTTT
TRBD2,12,NA,TRBV19,TRBJ2-1,CASSLNLADPFF,TGTGCCAGTAGTTTAAACCTAGCGGATCCGTTCTTC
TRBD1,14,NA,TRBV2,TRBJ1-2,CASSYTGEVSGYTF,TGTGCCAGCAGCTATACAGGGGAAGTAAGTGGCTACACCTTC
TRBD1,17,NA,TRBV2,TRBJ2-4,CASSERTGAIAKNIQYF,TGTGCCAGCAGTGAGAGGACAGGGGCGATAGCCAAAAACATTCAGTACTTC
NA,16,once,TRBV23-1,TRBJ1-2,CASSQSVPGRKYGYTF,TGCGCCAGCAGTCAATCCGTGCCAGGGCGAAAGTATGGCTACACCTTC
NA,16,NA,TRBV27,TRBJ2-1,CASSFFGWGSYNEQFF,TGTGCCAGCAGTTTTTTCGGTTGGGGCTCCTACAATGAGCAGTTCTTC
NA,15,NA,TRBV27,TRBJ2-3,CASSILGRSTDTQYF,TGTGCCAGCAGCATCCTGGGACGGAGCACAGATACGCAGTATTTT
TRBD2,15,NA,TRBV7-8,TRBJ2-1,CASSPSGIPYNEQFF,TGTGCCAGCAGCCCTAGCGGGATCCCCTACAATGAGCAGTTCTTC
NA,14,once,TRBV5-1,TRBJ2-3,CASSYLLLADTQYF,TGCGCCAGCAGCTACCTGCTCCTAGCCGATACGCAGTATTTT
NA,18,NA,TRBV19,TRBJ2-3,CASSIVLSAKGSTDTQYF,TGTGCCAGTAGTATTGTATTAAGCGCGAAGGGTAGCACAGATACGCAGTATTTT
TRBD1,15,NA,TRBV10-3,TRBJ2-1,CAISDGTASYNEQFF,TGTGCCATCAGTGATGGGACAGCCTCCTACAATGAGCAGTTCTTC
NA,15,NA,TRBV19,TRBJ1-1,CASFRMTEMNTEAFF,TGTGCCAGTTTTAGAATGACGGAGATGAACACTGAAGCTTTCTTT
TRBD1,15,NA,TRBV5-1,TRBJ2-1,CASSYAGGSYNEQFF,TGCGCCAGCAGCTACGCAGGGGGCTCGTACAATGAGCAGTTCTTC
NA,14,NA,TRBV2,TRBJ1-4,CASSDGPAREKLFF,TGTGCCAGCAGTGATGGGCCAGCCCGGGAAAAACTGTTTTTT
TRBD2,16,NA,TRBV4-1,TRBJ2-2,CASRSGGLAGAGELFF,TGCGCCAGCAGGAGCGGAGGACTGGCGGGGGCCGGGGAGCTGTTTTTT
NA,17,NA,TRBV29-1,TRBJ2-2,CSVEDHGEGLYTGELFF,TGCAGCGTTGAAGATCATGGAGAAGGACTCTACACCGGGGAGCTGTTTTTT
NA,13,NA,TRBV19,TRBJ2-1,CASREIGSNEQFF,TGTGCCAGTAGGGAGATCGGGAGCAATGAGCAGTTCTTC
TRBD1,15,NA,TRBV18,TRBJ1-5,CASSPPGGHNQPQHF,TGTGCCAGCTCACCCCCAGGGGGCCACAATCAGCCCCAGCATTTT
NA,15,few,TRBV28,TRBJ2-1,CASRGTGLGFNEQFF,TGTGCCAGCAGGGGTACAGGTTTAGGTTTCAATGAGCAGTTCTTC
NA,11,few,TRBV20-1,TRBJ2-7,CSASGFGEQYF,TGCAGTGCTAGTGGGTTTGGCGAGCAGTACTTC
NA,16,NA,TRBV19,TRBJ1-4,CASSMPRGKTNEKLFF,TGTGCCAGTAGTATGCCCAGGGGAAAAACTAATGAAAAACTGTTTTTT
NA,13,NA,TRBV5-1,TRBJ2-1,CASSEGLYNEQFF,TGCGCCAGCAGCGAGGGACTTTACAATGAGCAGTTCTTC